This T cell receptor beta chain was profiled in a study of T cells in narcolepsy. Whole-study results and caveats: Healthy controls reportedly lacked the autoreactive clonotypes serially found in patients' blood. No autoreactive T cell clone sequences appeared in some memory CD4+ repertoires. Same-patient CSF and blood CD4+ T cell clonotypes included HCRT-specific and TRIB2-specific autoreactive ones.

The method was immunoSEQ multiplex PCR; TCRdb's version includes in-frame clones alone and lacks a portion of them. Of about 35,000 clones listed, approximately 80% are singletons. V was shortened by 5 bases and J by 2 bases, with 4 bases between the two germline ends. Per the germline V gene, CDR1 is SGHDT and CDR2 is YYEEEE. This CDR3 spans 11 amino acids. Note on this clone: Its antigen is still unknown. This specimen includes other DNA sequences encoding the same CDR3.

Material for sequencing was memory (CD45RA-) CD4+ T cells from blood. The TCR sequence derives from a human donor in good health. The chain employs TRBV5-6 and TRBJ2-5; no firm D call. The chain's CDR3 is CASRFQETQYF. As DNA, the CDR3 is TGTGCCAGCAGATTTCAAGAGACCCAGTACTTC.